This T cell receptor (beta chain) was identified in a study of identical twins. Study conclusions and caveats: Modelling underestimated the level of out-of-frame TCR alpha sharing observed in monozygotic twins. Researchers reported excess low generation probability among twin-shared out-of-frame alpha sequences. Interpretation of the results relied on cross-sectional statistical analysis and not on following the same donors.

Healthy Caucasian donors formed the entire cohort. To note about this clonotype: Antigen specificity is unknown.

TCRdb processed the 5' RACE reads anew with MiXCR; each CDR3 protein has one entry. Here the sample spans 1.5 million to 2 million distinct CDR3 sequences, around 29% being singletons. The CDR3 contains 18 residues. The trim removed 0 bases at V and 0 bases at J, leaving 9 bases unmatched. The germline V gene encodes CDR1 LGHNA and CDR2 YNFKEQ. Sequencing used cord blood. The chain couples TRBV4-2 to TRBJ2-3; 7 positions agree with TRBD2. The clonotype originates from a newborn girl in good health. The CDR3 bases are TGTGCCAGCAGCCAAGATGGGTTGGGGGGGATAAGCACAGATACGCAGTATTTT. The encoded protein is CASSQDGLGGISTDTQYF.